Listed below are T cell receptor beta chains from one sample, sequenced in a study of T cell repertoires in cytomegalovirus infection. These receptors have no identified antigens. MiXCR, run by TCRdb on the reads, gives a single entry per CDR3 protein. The data contain approximately 300,000 distinct CDR3 sequences, almost 30% of them singletons. Sequencing was performed on cultured PBMCs, taken from culture after CMV antigen stimulation. These receptors were collected from a human donor in good health (CMV status not recorded). Some clones in this sample may be carry-over from other donors' samples. Both conserved end residues are trimmed from each CDR3.

v_call: TRBV20-1; j_call: TRBJ1-1; cdr3_aa: SARGTANTEAF
v_call: TRBV19; j_call: TRBJ1-1; cdr3_aa: ASSTMGPNTEAF
v_call: TRBV6-5; j_call: TRBJ2-7; cdr3_aa: ASSFGTVSSYEQY
v_call: TRBV7-6; j_call: TRBJ2-3; cdr3_aa: ASSYQGIDTQY
v_call: TRBV4-2; j_call: TRBJ1-3; cdr3_aa: ASSQDLQAGNTIY
v_call: TRBV7-9; j_call: TRBJ2-3; cdr3_aa: ASSSTSGRVTDTQY
v_call: TRBV24-1; j_call: TRBJ2-2; cdr3_aa: ATSDLRQNTGELF
v_call: TRBV19; j_call: TRBJ1-4; cdr3_aa: ASSMGTAELEKLF
v_call: TRBV28; j_call: TRBJ2-5; cdr3_aa: ASSLPGLAGGETQY
v_call: TRBV7-3; j_call: TRBJ1-6; cdr3_aa: ASRSIWETGGYRNSPLH
v_call: TRBV7-9; j_call: TRBJ2-1; cdr3_aa: ASSLGGQPYNEQF
v_call: TRBV7-9; j_call: TRBJ2-3; cdr3_aa: ASSLARWEDTQY
v_call: TRBV5-8; j_call: TRBJ1-5; cdr3_aa: ASSLQGYSNQPQH
v_call: TRBV6-6; j_call: TRBJ2-7; cdr3_aa: AIRPGQTYEQY
v_call: TRBV7-9; j_call: TRBJ1-1; cdr3_aa: ASSDQGQAAAEAF
v_call: TRBV28; j_call: TRBJ1-6; cdr3_aa: ASSFSTTGYNSPLH
v_call: TRBV27; j_call: TRBJ1-2; cdr3_aa: ASSLFGAGPGFGYT
v_call: TRBV3-1; j_call: TRBJ1-1; cdr3_aa: ASSPGQGVHTEAF
v_call: TRBV7-9; j_call: TRBJ2-7; cdr3_aa: ASSPPGQEQY
v_call: TRBV7-2; j_call: TRBJ2-2; cdr3_aa: ASTSLLSTGELF
v_call: TRBV6-1; j_call: TRBJ2-7; cdr3_aa: ASSEVGDSYEQY
v_call: TRBV20-1; j_call: TRBJ2-1; cdr3_aa: SAPGYRVREQF
v_call: TRBV7-6; j_call: TRBJ2-1; cdr3_aa: ASSLSPSNEQF
v_call: TRBV15; j_call: TRBJ2-5; cdr3_aa: ATSRLRAGGRQETQY
v_call: TRBV6-5; j_call: TRBJ1-4; cdr3_aa: ASSVGQGGNEKLF
v_call: TRBV5-1; j_call: TRBJ2-1; cdr3_aa: ASSLDPGLAAGRMYNEQF
v_call: TRBV7-9; j_call: TRBJ2-5; cdr3_aa: ASSPPQVPKETQY
v_call: TRBV11-2; j_call: TRBJ2-1; cdr3_aa: ASSLEVRNEQF
v_call: TRBV7-2; j_call: TRBJ2-3; cdr3_aa: ASSPEGLAGVQY
v_call: TRBV6-6; j_call: TRBJ2-7; cdr3_aa: ASSAGGRYSYEQY
v_call: TRBV7-2; j_call: TRBJ2-7; cdr3_aa: AIIDGSYEQY